A single sample is the source of the 28 T cell receptor beta chains below, sequenced in a study of spatial heterogeneity in lung cancer. As to time point: sample taken at primary tumor resection. TCRdb called the 5' RACE reads again in MiXCR, with one record for every CDR3 protein. The sample records roughly 79,000 distinct CDR3 sequences, around 7.8% being singletons. Sequences were derived from PBMCs, sampled at surgery. Receptors originate from a male donor with early-stage non-small cell lung cancer.

This clonotype was counted many times. The chain links TRBV7-9 to TRBJ2-1, with a possible D match to TRBD2 (6 bases). Trimming left V 1 base short and J 7 bases short, with 8 bases between. The CDR3 extends over 13 amino acids. CDR1 is SEHNR, CDR2 FQNEAQ, per germline (reference sequence). DNA for the CDR3: TGTGCCAGCAGCTTAGTCGGGAGAAATGAGCAGTTCTTC. This translates into CASSLVGRNEQFF. Looking up the rest from reference TRBV7-9 and TRBJ2-1 gives the full variable domain: DTGVSQNPRHKITKRGQNVTFRCDPISEHNRLYWYRQTLGQGPEFLTYFQNEAQLEKSRLLSDRFSAERPKGSFSTLEIQRTEQGDSAMYLCASSLVGRNEQFFGPGTRLTVL.

This clonotype was counted at least ten times. The V call is TRBV10-3, the J call TRBJ2-7; no reliable D call. Deletions cut 0 bases from V and 2 bases from J, with 11 bases between. Germline V gives CDR1 ENHRY, CDR2 SYGVKD. The CDR3 runs to 15 residues. The CDR3 reads CAISESVSDAYEQYF. The CDR3 nucleotides are TGTGCCATCAGTGAGTCGGTCTCCGATGCCTACGAGCAGTACTTC.

The gene calls are TRBV12-5 and TRBJ2-3; D not resolved. Trimming took off 1 base at V and 4 bases at J, with 9 bases between the two ends. This CDR3 region has 14 residues. CDR1 is LGHNT and CDR2 is FRNRAP in the germline V gene. The CDR3 DNA is TGTGCTAGTGGTTTGGGCCTCCCCTCAGATACGCAGTATTTT. Encoded protein: CASGLGLPSDTQYF.

This clonotype was seen only once. The chain links TRBV7-6 to TRBJ2-1, with D perhaps TRBD1 (6 bases). The CDR3 has 15 residues. The V gene lost 1 base and the J gene lost 4 bases, with 11 bases spanning the gap. Germline-derived CDR1 and CDR2 are SGHVS and FNYEAQ. The CDR3 loop reads CASSLGGQSYNEQFF. CDR3 coding DNA: TGTGCCAGCAGCTTAGGAGGACAGTCTTACAATGAGCAGTTCTTC. The full variable domain, in which reference TRBV7-6 and TRBJ2-1 provide the parts outside the CDR3, is GAGVSQSPRYKVTKRGQDVALRCDPISGHVSLYWYRQALGQGPEFLTYFNYEAQQDKSGLPNDRFSAERPEGSISTLTIQRTEQRDSAMYRCASSLGGQSYNEQFFGPGTRLTVL.

The gene calls are TRBV20-1 and TRBJ2-7; the D gene is possibly TRBD2 (5 bases). Deletions cut 1 base from V and 2 bases from J, with 12 bases between. CDR3 length: 14 amino acids. Germline CDR1 is DFQATT and CDR2 is SNEGSKA (reference sequence). The CDR3 sequence is CSARGTRHTYEQYF. The CDR3 DNA is TGCAGTGCTAGAGGAACTAGGCACACCTACGAGCAGTACTTC.

This clonotype has just a few counts. The chain's CDR3 is CASSLATGDTQYF. The CDR3 nucleotides are TGCGCCAGCAGCTTAGCCACCGGCGATACGCAGTATTTT. This chain connects TRBV5-1 to TRBJ2-3; D remains ambiguous. The germline V and J ends were trimmed by 2 bases and 6 bases, with 10 bases remaining between them. CDR3 size: 13 residues. Germline V gene data show CDR1 as SGHRS and CDR2 as YFSETQ. Full variable domain (remainder filled in from reference TRBV5-1 and TRBJ2-3): KAGVTQTPRYLIKTRGQQVTLSCSPISGHRSVSWYQQTPGQGLQFLFEYFSETQRNKGNFPGRFSGRQFSNSRSEMNVSTLELGDSALYLCASSLATGDTQYFGPGTRLTVL.

The table lists this clonotype with a few counts. This sequence joins TRBV27 and TRBJ2-3; 9 bases are shared with TRBD2. The CDR3 length is 18 residues. V was pared by 2 bases and J by 6 bases, with 15 bases of the junction left unmatched. Germline assignment: CDR1 MNHEY and CDR2 SMNVEV (reference sequence). CDR3 protein: CASSLTPPAGGPRDTQYF. In DNA form, the CDR3 reads TGTGCCAGCAGTTTAACCCCCCCCGCGGGAGGGCCGCGTGATACGCAGTATTTT.

This clonotype showed up many times. This sequence joins TRBV2 and TRBJ2-3, with D unclear. Trimming shortened V by 7 bases and J by 2 bases, and 7 bases separated the two germline ends. This CDR3 region has 12 residues. Germline CDR1 SNHLY, CDR2 FYNNEI. The CDR3 DNA is TGTGCCAGCAACTCTATCACAGATACGCAGTATTTT. Translating gives CASNSITDTQYF.

In its sample, this clonotype was seen a few times. The genes are TRBV5-1 and TRBJ2-5; 8 bases match TRBD1. Germline CDR1 and CDR2: SGHRS and YFSETQ. The CDR3 has 17 amino acids. The V and J ends lost 4 bases and 2 bases, in that order; junction bases with no gene match: 13. This CDR3 is CASSLTPFRTGQETQYF. DNA of the CDR3: TGCGCCAGCAGCCTTACCCCGTTCCGGACAGGGCAAGAGACCCAGTACTTC.

This clonotype was counted only a few times. Written as DNA, the CDR3 is TGTGCCAGTACCGCCCAGGGTCATCTCAATCAGCCCCAGCATTTT. Protein: CASTAQGHLNQPQHF. The rearrangement links TRBV19 to TRBJ1-5, with D maybe TRBD1 (5 bases). Germline V gene lookup returns CDR1 LNHDA and CDR2 SQIVND (reference sequence). CDR3 length equals 15 residues. Trimming cost V 7 bases and J 3 bases, with 16 bases left between them.

This clonotype was detected a few times. The gene calls are TRBV27 and TRBJ1-1, with D possibly TRBD1 on 6 matching bases. This CDR3 is built from 14 residues. Trimming took 3 bases from V and 4 from J, leaving 12 bases between them. Per germline, CDR1 MNHEY and CDR2 SMNVEV (reference sequence). The CDR3 DNA reads as TGTGCCAGCAGTTTTTCAGGGGCTAGCACTGAAGCTTTCTTT. Amino acids: CASSFSGASTEAFF.

The gene calls are TRBV5-1 and TRBJ1-5; D unclear. V dropped 1 base and J dropped 1 base, with 3 bases sitting between them. The CDR3 is 13 residues long. Germline V CDR1 and CDR2: SGHRS, YFSETQ. As DNA, the CDR3 is TGCGCCAGCAGCTTGAACAGCAATCAGCCCCAGCATTTT. Translation: CASSLNSNQPQHF.

This chain links TRBV2 with TRBJ2-7, with 10 bases lining up with TRBD1. The CDR3 is made up of 12 amino acids. Germline V gene data show CDR1 as SNHLY and CDR2 as FYNNEI. With 8 bases clipped from V and 4 bases from J, the junction kept 2 bases outside the gene matches. CDR3 coding DNA: TGTGCCAGCCGGGACAGGGGTTACGAGCAGTACTTC. Protein product: CASRDRGYEQYF. Complete variable domain (other parts from reference TRBV2 and TRBJ2-7): EPEVTQTPSHQVTQMGQEVILRCVPISNHLYFYWYRQILGQKVEFLVSFYNNEISEKSEIFDDQFSVERPDGSNFTLKIRSTKLEDSAMYFCASRDRGYEQYFGPGTRLTVT.

This clonotype turned up a few times. The CDR3 bases are TGTGCCAGCAGCCAAGGACAGGGGGCCTTGAGCACTGAAGCTTTCTTT. It codes for CASSQGQGALSTEAFF. The rearrangement links TRBV3-1 to TRBJ1-1; TRBD1 aligns across 10 bases. The V segment lost 1 base and the J segment 4 bases; nucleotides outside the gene matches: 6. This CDR3 comprises 16 residues. Germline V gene lookup returns CDR1 LGHDT and CDR2 YNNKEL (reference sequence).

In its sample, this clonotype was seen many times. The V and J genes are TRBV2 and TRBJ2-7; D is unclear. Between the trimmed V and J ends, which lost 7 bases and 7 bases, there was a span of 11 bases. Germline lookup yields CDR1 SNHLY and CDR2 FYNNEI. The CDR3 has 11 residues. The CDR3 coding sequence is TGTGCCAGCAATCCCCGACCAGAGCAGTACTTC. Translating it yields CASNPRPEQYF.

Remarks on this clonotype: This may come from a read error, since a much larger clone is one base off. The chain carries TRBV6-6 and TRBJ1-4; no firm D call. This CDR3 region has 12 residues. Per the germline V gene, CDR1 is MNHNY and CDR2 is SVGAGI (reference sequence). The CDR3: CASRYLDEKLFF. The CDR3 region has the DNA TGTGCCAGCAGATACTTGGATGAAAAACTGTTTTTT.

Ten or more counts support this clonotype. The gene calls are TRBV5-4 and TRBJ2-7; 7 bases line up with TRBD2. Germline-derived CDR1 and CDR2 are SGHNT and YYREEE (reference sequence). J gave up 2 bases and V 1 base, and 3 bases lay outside the gene matches. The CDR3 contains 14 residues. Written as DNA, the CDR3 is TGTGCCAGCAGCTTGAGCGGGGATACCTACGAGCAGTACTTC. This encodes CASSLSGDTYEQYF.

This clonotype was detected ten times or more. The chain's CDR3 is CASSYGTVNTEAFF. The CDR3 nucleotides read TGCGCCAGCAGCTACGGGACAGTGAACACTGAAGCTTTCTTT. The V and J genes are TRBV5-1 and TRBJ1-1; 7 nucleotides agree with TRBD1. The V gene's germline CDR1 is SGHRS and CDR2 YFSETQ. V was pared by 3 bases and J by 0 bases, with 2 bases of the junction left unmatched. This CDR3 is built from 14 residues.

The table lists this clonotype with many counts. The chain links TRBV7-9 to TRBJ1-4; 8 bases line up with TRBD1. Losses at the gene ends were 5 bases for V and 7 bases for J; bases not matched to a gene: 6. Germline loops: CDR1 SEHNR, CDR2 FQNEAQ (reference sequence). This CDR3 has 14 amino acids. In DNA form, the CDR3 reads TGTGCCAGCAGCCCTCGACAGGGGAGTGAAAAACTGTTTTTT. Translated, it gives CASSPRQGSEKLFF.

This clonotype has a count of ten or more. The chain couples TRBV13 to TRBJ2-7, with 9 bases matching TRBD1. This CDR3 contains 16 residues. V trimming: 5 bases; J trimming: 3 bases; junction bases outside the gene matches: 11. Germline assignment: CDR1 PRHDT and CDR2 FYEKMQ (reference sequence). The CDR3 is CASSTFPGQGYYEQYF. The CDR3 DNA follows: TGTGCCAGCAGCACTTTTCCGGGACAGGGTTACTACGAGCAGTACTTC. Based on the CDR3 plus reference TRBV13 and TRBJ2-7, the full variable domain is AAGVIQSPRHLIKEKRETATLKCYPIPRHDTVYWYQQGPGQDPQFLISFYEKMQSDKGSIPDRFSAQQFSDYHSELNMSSLELGDSALYFCASSTFPGQGYYEQYFGPGTRLTVT.

This clonotype has ten or more counts. The chain couples TRBV20-1 to TRBJ2-5; 7 nucleotides align to TRBD2. This CDR3 has 16 residues. The V and J ends lost 0 bases and 4 bases, in that order; junction bases with no gene match: 11. The germline gives CDR1 DFQATT, CDR2 SNEGSKA (reference sequence). The CDR3 loop reads CSARDPLAGVGETQYF. The CDR3 DNA sequence: TGCAGTGCTAGAGATCCGTTGGCGGGAGTAGGAGAGACCCAGTACTTC.

This clonotype was counted many times. The chain uses TRBV29-1 and TRBJ2-1; D is perhaps TRBD1 (7 bases). V lost 5 bases, J lost 2 bases, and 10 bases lay in between. Looked up from germline, CDR1 is SQVTM and CDR2 is ANQGSEA. This CDR3 is 13 amino acids long. The CDR3 sequence: CSVRGTAYNEQFF. The CDR3 bases are TGCAGCGTTCGGGGGACAGCCTACAATGAGCAGTTCTTC.

The chain recombines TRBV12-3 or TRBV12-4 with TRBJ2-5, with 11 positions matching TRBD2. V gave up 6 bases and J gave up 8 bases; unmatched junction bases: 8. This CDR3 spans 14 amino acids. CDR3 sequence reads: CASSRLAGRGTQYF. The CDR3 DNA is TGTGCCAGCAGCAGACTAGCGGGAAGGGGAACCCAGTACTTC.

This clonotype was detected many times. The chain links TRBV6-2 or TRBV6-3 to TRBJ2-1, with unresolved D. The CDR3 totals 17 residues. The germline V gene encodes CDR1 MNHEY and CDR2 SVGEGT. V was cut by 0 bases and J by 2 bases, with 14 bases left in between. Written as DNA, the CDR3 is TGTGCCAGCAGTTACTCGTTTCTAAACAGCGCCTACAATGAGCAGTTCTTC. Translation gives CASSYSFLNSAYNEQFF.

This clonotype was seen only a few times. The chain combines TRBV5-5 with TRBJ2-2; D gene ambiguous. Germline V gene lookup returns CDR1 SGHKS and CDR2 YYEKEE (reference sequence). This CDR3 is built from 15 residues. V shed 4 bases and J shed 5 bases, with 15 bases lying between them. This CDR3 reads CASSPDWRVTGELFF. DNA of the CDR3: TGTGCCAGCAGCCCAGACTGGAGAGTAACCGGGGAGCTGTTTTTT.

This clonotype appeared many times. V and J are TRBV7-2 and TRBJ2-1, with 12 bases matching TRBD2. Trimming took 5 bases from V and 8 from J; bases not matched to a gene: 4. The germline gives CDR1 SGHTA, CDR2 FQGNSA. The CDR3 has 14 amino acids. The CDR3 sequence: CASSPGLAGYEQFF. The CDR3, as DNA: TGTGCCAGCAGCCCCGGACTAGCGGGATATGAGCAGTTCTTC.

The sample holds many counts of this clonotype. The chain employs TRBV29-1 and TRBJ2-2; D may match TRBD1 or TRBD2 (5 bases each). The CDR3 contains 16 residues. The germline V gene has CDR1 SQVTM and CDR2 ANQGSEA. V was shortened by 6 bases and J by 1 base, with 18 bases between the two germline ends. The CDR3 nucleotides are TGCAGCGTCACCGACCCCGGGACGGGGAACACCGGGGAGCTGTTTTTT. It yields the protein CSVTDPGTGNTGELFF.

This clonotype appeared many times. V usage is TRBV7-2 and J usage is TRBJ2-5; 10 nucleotides agree with TRBD2. The CDR3 covers 17 residues. V was pared by 4 bases and J by 4 bases, with 12 bases of the junction left unmatched. Per germline, CDR1 SGHTA and CDR2 FQGNSA. Here the CDR3 reads CASSSRAGSGRGETQYF. In DNA form, the CDR3 reads TGTGCCAGCAGCTCCAGAGCCGGAAGCGGGAGGGGAGAGACCCAGTACTTC.